This TCR beta chain is drawn from a study of early stage breast cancer tumors. Turning to the study itself: Of around 15 invasive breast tumors, around 13 were hormone receptor-positive, HER2-negative.

Study-level points and caveats: Most shared enriched TCRB sequences were commonly generated ones. Tumor and normal breast were distinguished via blood comparison in most of the 16 patients.

Each sample had two DNA replicates, roughly 0.48 ug blood or around 1.5 ug tissue. Generated by immunoSEQ multiplex PCR, the TCRdb table keeps only in-frame clones and is missing some. Counted here are around 71,000 clones, approximately 79% occurring once; the ten biggest clones make up under 4%. On this clone: Its target is unknown.

This CDR3 contains 14 residues. J lost 7 bases, V lost 9 bases, and 7 bases had no gene match. CDR1 and CDR2 (germline): SNHLY, FYNNEI. This sequence was found in a person in their sixties with breast cancer. The sequenced material came from blood. The V call is TRBV2, the J call TRBJ2-1; 12 bases align to TRBD2. The CDR3, as DNA: TGTGCCAGATCGACTAGCGGGGGAAGGAATGAGCAGTTCTTC. Amino acids: CARSTSGGRNEQFF.